This record covers a single TCR beta chain. Antigen: not known. The sample comes from a study of cytomegalovirus exposure and HLA in healthy donors. General study points: Across donors, presence/absence analyses took sequencing depth to be roughly uniform. Association of a missense DCLRE1C variant with TCR beta V- and J-gene trimming was reported in a later analysis.

Trimming cost V 1 base and J 8 bases, with 17 bases left between them. CDR1 is MGHRA and CDR2 is YSYEKL in the germline V gene. This CDR3 region has 15 residues. Primers included in the PCR were 60 Vbeta and 13 Jbeta primers. Produced via immunoSEQ multiplex PCR; TCRdb's table is partial and in-frame only. The table records 110,000 to 150,000 clones, about three quarters of them present only once. The chain joins TRBV4-1 to TRBJ1-2; possibly TRBD1 for D (6 bases). The sample consisted of PBMCs. The clonotype originates from a woman between 25 and 40 years old in good health and CMV-seronegative. The CDR3 nucleotides are TGCGCCAGCAGCCAAGTCCCAGGGGCGCCAGAGGGCTACACCTTC. Translation gives CASSQVPGAPEGYTF.